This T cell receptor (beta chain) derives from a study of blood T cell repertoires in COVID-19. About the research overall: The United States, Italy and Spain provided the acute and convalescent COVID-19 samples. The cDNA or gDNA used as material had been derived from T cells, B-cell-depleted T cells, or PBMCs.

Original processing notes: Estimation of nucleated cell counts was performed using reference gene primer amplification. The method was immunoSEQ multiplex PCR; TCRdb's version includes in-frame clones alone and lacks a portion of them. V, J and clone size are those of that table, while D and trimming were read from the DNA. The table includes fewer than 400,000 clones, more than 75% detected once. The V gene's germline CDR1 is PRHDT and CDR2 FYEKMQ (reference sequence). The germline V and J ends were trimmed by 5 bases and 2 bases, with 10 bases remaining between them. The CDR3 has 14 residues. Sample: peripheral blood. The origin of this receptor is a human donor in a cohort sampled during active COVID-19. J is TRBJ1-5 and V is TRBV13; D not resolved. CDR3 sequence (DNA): TGTGCCAGCAGCCCCGGACTCGGCAATCAGCCCCAGCATTTT. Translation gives CASSPGLGNQPQHF.